The 10 T cell receptor beta chains below come from one sample, sequenced in a study of chemoradiotherapy in HPV16-positive cancers. This table comes from immunoSEQ multiplex PCR, and its TCRdb copy is limited to in-frame clones, with some not included. The table lists about 68,000 clones, 88% of them singletons. The source material was blood, sampled from a patient who underwent chemoradiotherapy. The receptors come from a human donor with HPV-associated anogenital cancer.

V and J are TRBV11-1 and TRBJ2-5, with 11 bases that match TRBD2. The J call is doubtful: the DNA matches TRBJ2-7 better. Germline V gene sequence: CDR1 SGHAT, CDR2 FQDESV (reference sequence). The CDR3 has 15 residues. CDR3 region: CASSGLAGGSYEQYF. In DNA, the CDR3 is TGTGCCAGCAGCGGACTAGCGGGCGGTTCCTACGAGCAGTACTTC.

The chain couples TRBV5-1 to TRBJ2-2; D is ambiguous. CDR1 is SGHRS and CDR2 is YFSETQ in the germline V gene. Deletions cut 1 base from V and 4 bases from J, with 11 bases between. The CDR3 extends over 15 amino acids. For the CDR3, the DNA is TGCGCCAGCAGCTTGTTGGTGGGTTCCACCGGGGAGCTGTTTTTT. Translating it yields CASSLLVGSTGELFF.

V and J are TRBV6-5 and TRBJ2-3; D is possibly TRBD1 (6 bases). With 0 bases removed from V and 6 bases from J, the gap between germline ends came to 13 bases. The V gene's germline CDR1 is MNHEY and CDR2 SVGAGI. The CDR3 spans 15 residues. CDR3 nucleotides: TGTGCCAGCAGTTACTCGGCAGGGGTGTTGGATACGCAGTATTTT. Translating it yields CASSYSAGVLDTQYF.

The gene calls are TRBV5-1 and TRBJ1-6; 7 positions agree with TRBD1. This CDR3 spans 16 amino acids. The trim removed 1 base at V and 9 bases at J, leaving 10 bases unmatched. Germline V gives CDR1 SGHRS, CDR2 YFSETQ. CDR3 sequence: CASSLSGGGLGSPLHF. CDR3 in DNA: TGCGCCAGCAGCTTGTCAGGGGGAGGATTGGGTTCACCCCTCCACTTT. Looking up the rest from reference TRBV5-1 and TRBJ1-6 gives the full variable domain: KAGVTQTPRYLIKTRGQQVTLSCSPISGHRSVSWYQQTPGQGLQFLFEYFSETQRNKGNFPGRFSGRQFSNSRSEMNVSTLELGDSALYLCASSLSGGGLGSPLHFGNGTRLTVT.

This clone came up a few times. V and J are TRBV5-6 and TRBJ1-2; TRBD1 agrees at 7 bases. This CDR3 is built from 12 residues. Germline loops: CDR1 SGHDT, CDR2 YYEEEE. V was clipped by 4 bases and J by 8 bases; unmatched bases: 5. CDR3 nucleotide sequence: TGTGCCAGCAGCAGGACAGGTGTAGGCTACACCTTC. This gives the protein CASSRTGVGYTF.

The rearrangement joins TRBV10-2 to TRBJ2-6, with unresolved D. The CDR3 has 16 amino acids. From germline, CDR1 is WSHSY and CDR2 SAAADI. The ends were cut back, 5 bases at V and 0 bases at J, with 11 bases in the middle. The CDR3 is CASSPRTGSGANVLTF. For the CDR3, the DNA is TGCGCCAGCAGTCCCAGGACCGGCTCTGGGGCCAACGTCCTGACTTTC.

V gene TRBV6-6 combines with J gene TRBJ2-1; TRBD1 matches 9 bases. Germline V lookup: CDR1 MNHNY, CDR2 SVGAGI (reference sequence). The CDR3 consists of 16 residues. V dropped 7 bases and J dropped 4; count of bases not matched to a gene: 11. The CDR3 sequence: CASTSARGQGYNEQFF. The DNA of the CDR3 is TGTGCCAGCACCTCAGCGAGAGGACAGGGGTACAATGAGCAGTTCTTC.

This chain connects TRBV6-6 to TRBJ2-5; the D gene is possibly TRBD2 (6 bases). Germline V lookup: CDR1 MNHNY, CDR2 SVGAGI (reference sequence). The germline V and J ends were trimmed by 5 bases and 2 bases, with 15 bases remaining between them. The CDR3 contains 15 residues. CDR3 residues: CASSASPRGQETQYF. The CDR3 nucleotides are TGTGCCAGCAGTGCATCTCCCCGGGGGCAAGAGACCCAGTACTTC.

The chain is built from TRBV10-2 and TRBJ2-1; D is possibly TRBD1 (6 bases). The CDR3 is made up of 15 amino acids. Germline V gene data show CDR1 as WSHSY and CDR2 as SAAADI. Trimming removed 5 bases at V and 3 bases at J, with 14 bases between. Here the CDR3 reads CASSKRQEVYNEQFF. The CDR3 nucleotides are TGCGCCAGCAGTAAAAGACAGGAGGTCTACAATGAGCAGTTCTTC.

The rearrangement uses TRBV5-1 and TRBJ2-1; D uncertain. Deletions cut 0 bases from V and 0 bases from J, with 10 bases between. The germline V gene encodes CDR1 SGHRS and CDR2 YFSETQ. This CDR3 region has 16 residues. This CDR3 reads CASSLAAVSSYNEQFF. In DNA form, the CDR3 reads TGCGCCAGCAGCTTGGCCGCGGTAAGCTCCTACAATGAGCAGTTCTTC.